At least ten counts were recorded for the clone carrying this T cell receptor beta chain. Antigen specificity is unknown. Sorted libraries were made with some 930,000 CD4+ or CD8+ T cells. The germline V gene has CDR1 LNHDA and CDR2 SQIVND (reference sequence). V was clipped by 6 bases and J by 11 bases, with 14 bases between them. CDR3 length: 11 amino acids. 5'RACE with 10-nucleotide random UMIs generated the cDNA. TCRdb reanalysed the 5' RACE reads using MiXCR and keeps one entry per CDR3 protein. The repertoire holds about 50,000 distinct CDR3 sequences, with 4.5% to 7% as singletons. This entry comes from a study of neurological immune-mediated disorders. Study-wide findings and caveats: No expanded-clone CDR3 amino acid sequence recurred across subjects, suggesting private TCR-beta repertoires. One related-CDR3 cluster, identified by phylogenetic grouping, held the repertoires of 18 of 34 multiple sclerosis patients and was a possible signature.

The material sequenced was CD4+ T cells from blood. This TCR was recovered from a woman aged 18-35 years with multiple sclerosis. This chain connects TRBV19 to TRBJ2-7; D may be TRBD1 or TRBD2 (5 bases each). CDR3 coding DNA: TGTGCCAGTAGGGGACGGGGTCAGGAGTACTTC. Translation gives CASRGRGQEYF.